The sequence of this T cell receptor beta chain was determined in a study of identical twins (TCRdb year 2016). The study in broad terms: To test whether fetal clonotypes persist, the study used deep sequencing on TCR alpha and beta repertoires from monozygotic twins, unrelated adults of various ages, and cord blood. To rule out contamination, the twin experiments were replicated at different times with different library preparation protocols.

The research as a whole found: Invariant T cells such as MAIT and iNKT could partly confound zero-insertion analyses, although diverse VJ usage argued against such confounding for most clonotypes. Compared with coincidental sharing between unrelated individuals, out-of-frame TCR alpha sequences shared between twins showed an excess of sequences with low generation probability. A weaker excess of twin sharing was found in beta out-of-frame sequences because the signal-to-noise ratio was lowered by fewer shared sequences. In monozygotic twins, recombination models systematically underestimated out-of-frame TCR alpha sharing, but the models matched the sharing seen between unrelated individuals. Because the same donors could not be followed over many years, the conclusions relied on cross-sectional statistical analysis. Abundant cord blood beta clonotypes carried fewer insertions; young adult naive repertoires showed a weaker similar trend, while memory repertoires showed none.

The CDR3 spans 16 residues, from the cysteine through the phenylalanine. The kept DNA is CDR3 alone, 48 bases in frame from the first base. From V the trimming removes 4 bases and from J it removes 7 bases, while the gene matches leave 13 bases of the junction unaccounted for. The CDR1 and CDR2 encoded by the germline V gene are SGHVS and FNYEAQ. Library preparation used 5' RACE. The sequencing machine was an Illumina HiSeq 2000. Template switching added a universal primer binding site, and the final cDNA carried a unique molecular identifier that allowed TCR cDNA molecules to be counted accurately. Specific primers in the conserved constant-segment region were used to synthesize first-strand cDNA for TCR alpha and beta chains. To control for contamination, every cDNA library carried two barcodes: a SMART-Mk sample barcode plus Illumina barcodes. TruSeq adapter sequences along with Illumina sample barcodes were introduced in two successive PCR steps. Sequencing of the TCR alpha and beta cDNA libraries was done on the Illumina HiSeq platform using custom primers. Per the source publication's procedure: MiGEC processed the raw reads to extract unique molecular identifiers, while MiXCR was used to determine the CDR3 positions. Recombination models were inferred per individual with the repgenHMM and IGoR tools using an EM algorithm. The analysis of shared clonotypes was done with the tcR package in R, with sharing normalized by the product of cloneset sizes. To study raw recombination without the effects of thymic and clonal selection, out-of-frame nonproductive sequences were analyzed. TCRdb's own reprocessing of the public reads used fastp at Q25 and MiXCR and kept productive beta chains. All rows with the same CDR3 protein become a single entry with the most common DNA and genes. It is TCRdb's table, rather than the study itself, that gives the V and J calls and clone size. The sample table records approximately 680,000 distinct CDR3 sequences; around 7.4% of these occur just once. 1.6% of the sample goes to the ten largest clones.

This clonotype was counted a few times. The clone's antigen remains unknown. No base quality information exists; no much larger clone differs at one position. All donors were healthy Caucasians. Three pairs of female monozygotic twins, all aged roughly 18 to 29 years, were included in the twin cohort. The RNA used for TCR libraries was isolated from peripheral blood mononuclear cells. These data are also associated with another study on yellow fever vaccine responses in identical twins. According to the second study: The T cell response to vaccination in identical twins was reported by the authors to appear partly convergent and partly personalized. Focusing on identical twins, the study followed the T cell clones that responded to the vaccine, and did so with precision.

This clonotype was sampled from a woman aged 18-29 years in good health. The material sequenced was PBMCs. The sequence is built from TRBV7-6 and TRBJ2-1; TRBD2 lines up with 7 middle nucleotides. The base sequence is TGTGCCAGCAGCTCCTTACTCGTGGGGAGGGTGAATGAGCAGTTCTTC. It encodes CASSSLLVGRVNEQFF.